The clone carrying this TCR beta chain was seen many times. This record comes from a study of early T cells in non-severe SARS-CoV-2 infection. On the study more broadly: Chains were unpaired, as sequencing was done on bulk RNA from unsorted whole blood.

With V trimmed by 10 bases and J by 7 bases, 6 bases remained unmatched. This CDR3 has 13 amino acids. Individual cDNA molecules were tagged with unique molecular identifiers. TCRdb passed the 5' RACE reads through MiXCR, listing each CDR3 protein once. The sample yields fewer than 35,000 distinct CDR3 sequences, about 9.9% seen once. The TCR was taken from an adult who was a healthcare worker with PCR-confirmed SARS-CoV-2 infection or an uninfected control (not recorded which). The specimen sequenced was whole blood. The rearrangement uses TRBV12-3 or TRBV12-4 and TRBJ1-6; 8 bases match TRBD1. The CDR3 sequence: CATRQGNNSPLHF. In DNA form, the CDR3 reads TGTGCCACCCGACAGGGGAACAATTCACCCCTCCACTTT.